Shown below are 26 T cell receptor beta chains from a single sample sequenced in a study of blood T cell repertoires in COVID-19. Data came from immunoSEQ multiplex PCR; TCRdb stores just in-frame clones and leaves some out. The table includes approximately 250,000 clones, 85% to 90% detected once. The sample was peripheral blood. Receptor source: a woman aged 55 to 70 with COVID-19, enrolled during active disease.

This sequence joins TRBV28 and TRBJ1-1; no reliable D call. The CDR3 is made up of 13 amino acids. Germline V gives CDR1 MDHEN, CDR2 SYDVKM. V lost 8 bases and J lost 0, with 10 bases in between. The CDR3 loop is CASGSGVNTEAFF. For the CDR3, the DNA is TGTGCCAGCGGTTCCGGGGTGAACACTGAAGCTTTCTTT.

The J gene is TRBJ2-2, the V gene TRBV7-8; D not resolved. Germline V gives CDR1 SGHVS, CDR2 FQNEAQ. V was pared by 3 bases and J by 0 bases, with 8 bases between. This CDR3 is 15 amino acids long. The CDR3 DNA is TGTGCCAGCAGCTTTCGACATCCGAACACCGGGGAGCTGTTTTTT. This codes for CASSFRHPNTGELFF.

V usage is TRBV18 and J usage is TRBJ2-7, with D possibly TRBD2 on 6 matching bases. The V end was cut by 5 bases, the J end by 6 bases, with 20 bases between. The CDR3 has 15 residues. Germline CDR1 KGHSH, CDR2 LQKENI. This CDR3 reads CASSIGGTLPGEQYF. DNA of the CDR3: TGTGCCAGCTCAATTGGAGGGACCCTACCCGGCGAGCAGTACTTC.

This chain uses TRBV19 with TRBJ2-5; a weak D match, TRBD1 (6 bases). Deletions cut 3 bases from V and 0 bases from J, with 14 bases between. CDR3 length equals 16 residues. Germline CDR1 is LNHDA and CDR2 is SQIVND (reference sequence). CDR3 protein: CASSIGGQLYQETQYF. The CDR3 DNA follows: TGTGCCAGTAGTATTGGAGGACAGCTGTACCAAGAGACCCAGTACTTC.

The CDR3 DNA is TGTGCCAGTAGTGTCAAGAGGACTACTTACTCCTACGAGCAGTACTTC. This codes for CASSVKRTTYSYEQYF. V is TRBV19 and J is TRBJ2-7, with D perhaps TRBD2 (6 bases). This CDR3 has 16 residues. Germline CDR1 is LNHDA and CDR2 is SQIVND (reference sequence). V lost 5 bases and J lost 0, with 17 bases in between.

The chain combines TRBV6-5 with TRBJ1-2; no definite D call. Trimming removed 4 bases from V and 4 bases from J, with 19 bases in between. Germline CDR1 MNHEY, CDR2 SVGAGI. The length of the CDR3 is 16 residues. CDR3 region: CASSSSNGPPGYGYTF. In DNA, the CDR3 is TGTGCCAGCAGTTCTTCTAACGGCCCGCCGGGCTATGGCTACACCTTC.

This sequence joins TRBV30 and TRBJ2-2; 9 bases agree with TRBD2. Germline assignment: CDR1 GTSNPN and CDR2 SVGIG (reference sequence). CDR3 length: 17 residues. The V segment lost 0 bases and the J segment 6 bases; nucleotides outside the gene matches: 11. The CDR3 is CAWSVEGAGGPAGELFF. CDR3 sequence (DNA): TGTGCCTGGAGTGTAGAGGGGGCGGGAGGGCCCGCCGGGGAGCTGTTTTTT.

CDR3: CASSEANRGTGELFF. DNA for the CDR3: TGTGCCAGCAGTGAAGCCAACAGGGGTACCGGGGAGCTGTTTTTT. The rearrangement links TRBV6-1 to TRBJ2-2; TRBD1 aligns across 7 bases. The CDR3 spans 15 residues. Germline V gene data show CDR1 as MNHNS and CDR2 as SASEGT. Trimming at V came to 0 bases and at J to 5 bases, leaving 3 bases not matched to a gene.

CDR3 bases: TGCGCCAGCAGCTTGGACCCGGGACAGGGATACACTGAAGCTTTCTTT. Its protein product is CASSLDPGQGYTEAFF. The chain couples TRBV5-1 to TRBJ1-1, with 9 bases that match TRBD1. The CDR3 covers 16 residues. Trimming took 0 bases from V and 3 from J; bases not matched to a gene: 6. Germline V gene lookup returns CDR1 SGHRS and CDR2 YFSETQ.

The J gene is TRBJ1-5, the V gene TRBV6-5; 7 bases fit TRBD1. The CDR3 totals 16 residues. Germline assignment: CDR1 MNHEY and CDR2 SVGAGI. J was trimmed by 1 base and V by 4 bases; bases with no gene match: 7. CDR3 amino acids: CASSSGQGVSNQPQHF. For the CDR3, the DNA is TGTGCCAGCAGTTCAGGTCAGGGGGTAAGCAATCAGCCCCAGCATTTT.

V and J are TRBV7-2 and TRBJ1-6; no firm D call. CDR3 length: 15 amino acids. V lost 1 base, J lost 7 bases, and 11 bases lay in between. CDR1 is SGHTA and CDR2 is FQGNSA in the germline V gene. The CDR3 nucleotides are TGTGCCAGCAGCTTAGGAGGGTCGCGGAATTCACCCCTCCACTTT. Translation: CASSLGGSRNSPLHF.

The chain combines TRBV6-5 with TRBJ2-5; a weak D match, TRBD2 (6 bases). Germline V CDR1 and CDR2: MNHEY, SVGAGI. With 6 bases removed from V and 12 bases from J, the gap between germline ends came to 20 bases. CDR3 length: 13 residues. DNA for the CDR3: TGTGCCAGCAGGGGGGGACCGACTGGCCGGAAGTACTTC. Translated, it gives CASRGGPTGRKYF.

The chain employs TRBV12-3 or TRBV12-4 and TRBJ2-1; unclear D gene. The CDR3 covers 13 residues. V was shortened by 6 bases and J by 8 bases, with 14 bases between the two germline ends. The CDR3 loop reads CASSPGMRDEQFF. DNA for the CDR3: TGTGCCAGCAGCCCGGGTATGCGTGATGAGCAGTTCTTC.

This CDR3 is CASSLDLVIGVYGYTF. CDR3 nucleotides: TGTGCCAGCAGCTTAGATCTCGTAATAGGGGTCTATGGCTACACCTTC. The chain joins TRBV11-2 to TRBJ1-2, with a weak D call TRBD1 (5 bases). This CDR3 is 16 amino acids long. The V end lost 0 bases, the J end lost 4 bases, and 15 bases lay between the germline ends. Germline assignment: CDR1 SGHAT and CDR2 FQNNGV.

The chain is built from TRBV19 and TRBJ1-1; 7 positions match TRBD1. Germline V CDR1 and CDR2: LNHDA, SQIVND (reference sequence). The CDR3 is made up of 14 amino acids. Unmatched junction bases numbered 10, after V lost 8 bases and J lost 4 bases. The CDR3 region is CASHTGVGVTEAFF. CDR3 in DNA: TGTGCCAGTCATACAGGGGTCGGCGTCACTGAAGCTTTCTTT.

The rearrangement joins TRBV5-6 to TRBJ2-1, with D perhaps TRBD1 (6 bases). Germline V gives CDR1 SGHDT, CDR2 YYEEEE. This CDR3 has 14 residues. Trimming removed 5 bases at V and 12 bases at J, with 21 bases between. This CDR3 reads CASRPHPGHHRQFF. The CDR3 nucleotides are TGTGCCAGCAGACCCCACCCGGGACATCATAGGCAGTTCTTC.

The chain combines TRBV6-2 or TRBV6-3 with TRBJ1-6; 8 bases line up with TRBD1. CDR1 and CDR2 from the germline V gene are MNHEY and SVGEGT. Trimming cost V 5 bases and J 8 bases; bases outside gene matches: 11. The CDR3 extends over 16 amino acids. CDR3 nucleotides: TGTGCCAGCAGTCCCCACCGGACAGGGAGGGATTCACCCCTCCACTTT. This codes for CASSPHRTGRDSPLHF.

The V and J genes are TRBV6-2 or TRBV6-3 and TRBJ1-5; 8 nucleotides line up with TRBD1. Germline trimming cut 4 bases from V and 2 bases from J; bases unmatched to any gene: 10. CDR3 size: 17 residues. CDR1 and CDR2 from the germline V gene are MNHEY and SVGEGT. CDR3 region: CASSSTPLTGGNQPQHF. The CDR3 bases are TGTGCCAGCAGTTCCACTCCTTTGACAGGGGGCAATCAGCCCCAGCATTTT.

The rearrangement uses TRBV19 and TRBJ2-3; 10 positions agree with TRBD2. The CDR3 has 14 residues. Trimming took 3 bases from V and 6 from J; bases not matched to a gene: 3. Germline-derived CDR1 and CDR2 are LNHDA and SQIVND (reference sequence). The CDR3 nucleotides are TGTGCCAGTAGTATTGGGACTAGCGCCGATACGCAGTATTTT. It encodes CASSIGTSADTQYF.

The rearrangement joins TRBV27 to TRBJ1-2, with 8 bases matching TRBD1. The CDR3 covers 15 residues. Germline CDR1 MNHEY, CDR2 SMNVEV (reference sequence). V shed 2 bases and J 0 bases; nucleotides not matched to a gene: 2. The CDR3 nucleotides read TGTGCCAGCAGTTTAAACAGGGGGTCTAACTATGGCTACACCTTC. Amino acid sequence: CASSLNRGSNYGYTF.

The rearrangement joins TRBV28 to TRBJ1-2; 8 bases map to TRBD1. J lost 4 bases, V lost 4 bases, and 14 bases had no gene match. The CDR3 contains 17 residues. Germline CDR1 and CDR2: MDHEN and SYDVKM. CDR3 loop: CASSSPASDRGLYGYTF. The CDR3 DNA reads TGTGCCAGCAGTTCCCCCGCCTCAGACAGGGGACTCTATGGCTACACCTTC.

This chain uses TRBV28 with TRBJ2-7; TRBD1 matches 7 bases. The V and J ends lost 5 bases and 3 bases, in that order; junction bases with no gene match: 4. The CDR3 extends over 13 amino acids. Germline assignment: CDR1 MDHEN and CDR2 SYDVKM. CDR3 protein: CASSTGQIYEQYF. CDR3 nucleotide sequence: TGTGCCAGCAGTACGGGACAGATCTACGAGCAGTACTTC.

The V and J genes are TRBV7-9 and TRBJ1-2; TRBD1 might be the D (6 bases). Per germline, CDR1 SEHNR and CDR2 FQNEAQ (reference sequence). This CDR3 region has 13 residues. The ends were cut back, 4 bases at V and 6 bases at J, with 12 bases in the middle. The CDR3: CASSSTGFNGYTF. The CDR3, as DNA: TGTGCCAGCAGCTCAACAGGGTTCAATGGCTACACCTTC.

The J gene is TRBJ1-1, the V gene TRBV7-9; 7 nucleotides agree with TRBD1. Germline V gene sequence: CDR1 SEHNR, CDR2 FQNEAQ (reference sequence). CDR3 length: 15 residues. V gave up 6 bases and J gave up 0 bases; unmatched junction bases: 7. The chain's CDR3 is CASSPRTGMNTEAFF. In DNA form, the CDR3 reads TGTGCCAGCAGTCCCCGGACAGGAATGAACACTGAAGCTTTCTTT. Full variable domain (missing parts from reference TRBV7-9 and TRBJ1-1): DTGVSQNPRHKITKRGQNVTFRCDPISEHNRLYWYRQTLGQGPEFLTYFQNEAQLEKSRLLSDRFSAERPKGSFSTLEIQRTEQGDSAMYLCASSPRTGMNTEAFFGQGTRLTVV.

V and J are TRBV30 and TRBJ1-1; 7 nucleotides align to TRBD1. Germline V gene data show CDR1 as GTSNPN and CDR2 as SVGIG (reference sequence). V dropped 4 bases and J dropped 4; count of bases not matched to a gene: 9. The CDR3 is 14 residues long. CDR3 amino acids: CAWIPDRQGTEAFF. As DNA, the CDR3 is TGTGCCTGGATCCCGGACAGGCAGGGCACTGAAGCTTTCTTT.

The chain is built from TRBV7-8 and TRBJ2-2; D remains unclear. Germline lookup yields CDR1 SGHVS and CDR2 FQNEAQ. The length of the CDR3 is 13 residues. The germline V and J ends were trimmed by 6 bases and 5 bases, with 10 bases remaining between them. In nucleotides, the CDR3 is TGTGCCAGCAGGATCGCCGGGACCGGGGAGCTGTTTTTT. Translating it yields CASRIAGTGELFF.